The 16 T cell receptor beta chains given below trace back to one sample, sequenced in a study of T cell responses to AZD1222 COVID-19 vaccine. The method was immunoSEQ multiplex PCR; TCRdb's version includes in-frame clones alone and lacks a portion of them. The sample lists 90,000 to 100,000 clones, 75% to 90% occurring once. The material sequenced was peripheral blood, taken on day 0 of AZD1222 vaccination. Receptors were obtained from an adult in good health.

This chain uses TRBV10-3 with TRBJ2-5, with a tentative D call TRBD1 (6 bases). The CDR3 has 14 residues. Trimming pared 10 bases from V and 0 bases from J, leaving 15 bases between. CDR1 and CDR2 from the germline V gene are ENHRY and SYGVKD. CDR3 sequence (DNA): TGTGCCACAAACACCGGGACAAACCAAGAGACCCAGTACTTC. The encoded protein is CATNTGTNQETQYF.

The J gene is TRBJ2-1, the V gene TRBV5-6, with D tentatively TRBD1 (6 bases). The CDR3 extends over 15 amino acids. V was shortened by 4 bases and J by 4 bases, with 15 bases between the two germline ends. The germline V gene has CDR1 SGHDT and CDR2 YYEEEE. The CDR3 is CASSVDRRIYNEQFF. The CDR3 nucleotides read TGTGCCAGCAGCGTTGACAGGAGGATTTACAATGAGCAGTTCTTC.

This rearrangement joins TRBV5-6 to TRBJ2-3, with D hard to call. The CDR3 spans 13 residues. Trimming pared 6 bases from V and 1 base from J, leaving 9 bases between. Germline lookup yields CDR1 SGHDT and CDR2 YYEEEE. The CDR3 region is CASTSAGTDTQYF. CDR3 bases: TGTGCCAGCACCTCGGCGGGCACAGATACGCAGTATTTT. The entire variable domain, with the rest obtained from reference TRBV5-6 and TRBJ2-3, is as follows: DAGVTQSPTHLIKTRGQQVTLRCSPKSGHDTVSWYQQALGQGPQFIFQYYEEEERQRGNFPDRFSGHQFPNYSSELNVNALLLGDSALYLCASTSAGTDTQYFGPGTRLTVL.

The gene calls are TRBV7-2 and TRBJ1-1; tentatively, D is TRBD1 (6 bases). The V gene's germline CDR1 is SGHTA and CDR2 FQGNSA. Trimming pared 2 bases from V and 4 bases from J, leaving 14 bases between. The CDR3 length is 15 residues. CDR3 loop: CASSLQQGRFTEAFF. As DNA, the CDR3 is TGTGCCAGCAGCTTACAACAGGGCAGGTTCACTGAAGCTTTCTTT.

The V call is TRBV7-2, the J call TRBJ2-1; possibly TRBD2 for D (6 bases). From germline, CDR1 is SGHTA and CDR2 FQGNSA. The CDR3 sequence is 15 residues long. With 5 bases removed from V and 7 bases from J, the gap between germline ends came to 18 bases. CDR3 protein: CASSNPGLAANEQFF. In nucleotides, the CDR3 is TGTGCCAGCAGCAACCCGGGGTTAGCGGCAAATGAGCAGTTCTTC.

This clone was observed a single time. V usage is TRBV7-9 and J usage is TRBJ2-1; D is undetermined. Germline loops: CDR1 SEHNR, CDR2 FQNEAQ (reference sequence). The CDR3 covers 12 residues. V was pared by 5 bases and J by 8 bases, with 10 bases between. The CDR3 reads CASSALADEQFF. Here the CDR3 DNA reads TGTGCCAGCAGCGCCTTAGCCGATGAGCAGTTCTTC.

V gene TRBV5-6 combines with J gene TRBJ2-5; tentatively, D is TRBD1 (5 bases). Trimming stripped 4 bases from V and 3 bases from J, with 19 bases between. Germline V CDR1 and CDR2: SGHDT, YYEEEE. The CDR3 spans 16 residues. CDR3: CASSAQATEPEETQYF. CDR3 nucleotide sequence: TGTGCCAGCAGCGCGCAAGCGACAGAGCCCGAAGAGACCCAGTACTTC.

V usage is TRBV5-4 and J usage is TRBJ1-1; D not certain. The V and J ends lost 0 bases and 5 bases respectively, with 14 bases between them. Germline assignment: CDR1 SGHNT and CDR2 YYREEE (reference sequence). The CDR3 spans 15 residues. The CDR3 DNA reads as TGTGCCAGCAGCTTGGCCCCGGAGCATTGGACTGAAGCTTTCTTT. Its protein product is CASSLAPEHWTEAFF.

The V gene is TRBV28, the J gene TRBJ1-5; D not certain. The CDR3 runs to 12 residues. Germline assignment: CDR1 MDHEN and CDR2 SYDVKM. V gave up 5 bases and J gave up 4 bases, with 6 bases separating them. CDR3 in DNA: TGTGCCAGCAGTCCCATGAATCAGCCCCAGCATTTT. Amino acid sequence: CASSPMNQPQHF.

The J gene is TRBJ2-7, the V gene TRBV4-2; the match to TRBD1 covers 10 bases. The V segment lost 3 bases and the J segment 6 bases; nucleotides outside the gene matches: 5. The CDR3 extends over 14 amino acids. Per germline, CDR1 LGHNA and CDR2 YNFKEQ. The CDR3 bases are TGTGCCAGCAGCCATCGACAGGGGGCGGGCGAGCAGTACTTC. It encodes CASSHRQGAGEQYF.

The genes are TRBV15 and TRBJ2-7, with 13 bases identical to TRBD2. The CDR3 spans 15 residues. V dropped 1 base and J dropped 6; count of bases not matched to a gene: 3. Germline CDR1 is LNHNV and CDR2 is YYDKDF (reference sequence). CDR3 nucleotide sequence: TGTGCCACCAGCAGAGTACTAGCGGGAGGGGTCGAGCAGTACTTC. Protein product: CATSRVLAGGVEQYF.

The chain recombines TRBV5-6 with TRBJ2-2; 8 bases match TRBD1. This CDR3 comprises 16 residues. The junction had 11 bases not matched to a gene; V was cut back by 4 bases and J by 6 bases. The germline CDR1 and CDR2 sequences are SGHDT and YYEEEE. CDR3 region: CASSGFGQGAAGELFF. The CDR3 DNA is TGTGCCAGCAGCGGCTTTGGACAGGGAGCTGCCGGGGAGCTGTTTTTT.

This clone was counted a single time. The CDR3 DNA reads TGTGCCAGCAGTTACGGGGGGTGGGGTAACACTGAAGCTTTCTTT. Its protein is CASSYGGWGNTEAFF. J is TRBJ1-1 and V is TRBV6-6; tentatively, D is TRBD1 (5 bases). Trimming left V 2 bases short and J 2 bases short, with 12 bases between. CDR1 is MNHNY and CDR2 is SVGAGI in the germline V gene (reference sequence). This CDR3 contains 15 residues.

The genes are TRBV9 and TRBJ2-7, with 10 bases lining up with TRBD1. Germline lookup yields CDR1 SGDLS and CDR2 YYNGEE. The V and J ends lost 4 bases and 1 base, in that order; junction bases with no gene match: 14. The CDR3 runs to 18 residues. CDR3 sequence (DNA): TGTGCCAGCAGCACAGGGGGACAGGGGAGCCCCAGTTCCTACGAGCAGTACTTC. Translation: CASSTGGQGSPSSYEQYF.

The chain employs TRBV5-8 and TRBJ1-4; no clear D. The CDR3 is 15 amino acids. Germline CDR1 SGHTS, CDR2 YDEGEE. Trimming cost V 0 bases and J 1 base, with 7 bases left between them. CDR3: CASSLAWETNEKLFF. The CDR3 region has the DNA TGTGCCAGCAGCTTGGCCTGGGAAACTAATGAAAAACTGTTTTTT. Full variable domain (outside the CDR3, taken from reference TRBV5-8 and TRBJ1-4): EAGVTQSPTHLIKTRGQQATLRCSPISGHTSVYWYQQALGLGLQFLLWYDEGEERNRGNFPPRFSGRQFPNYSSELNVNALELEDSALYLCASSLAWETNEKLFFGSGTQLSVL.

V is TRBV14 and J is TRBJ2-1, with 16 bases matching TRBD2. The CDR3 spans 16 residues. Germline assignment: CDR1 SGHDN and CDR2 FVKESK. Unmatched junction bases numbered 6, after V lost 4 bases and J lost 9 bases. In DNA, the CDR3 is TGTGCCAGCAGCCCGGGGGGACTAGCGGGAGGGCGTGAGCAGTTCTTC. This sequence encodes CASSPGGLAGGREQFF. The variable domain in full, with the rest retrieved from reference TRBV14 and TRBJ2-1, is EAGVTQFPSHSVIEKGQTVTLRCDPISGHDNLYWYRRVMGKEIKFLLHFVKESKQDESGMPNNRFLAERTGGTYSTLKVQPAELEDSGVYFCASSPGGLAGGREQFFGPGTRLTVL.